One sample yielded the 24 T cell receptor beta chains listed below, sequenced in a study of CD8 T cells in ankylosing spondylitis. For these receptors, no antigen is known. TCRdb fed the 5' RACE reads into MiXCR, producing one record per CDR3 protein. The sample carries approximately 540,000 distinct CDR3 sequences, roughly 12% recorded once. Study-level points and caveats: Characteristic, it appeared, of ankylosing spondylitis blood was a TCR beta motif of eight highly homologous variants.

The sample comprised blood, either unsorted or a sorted T cell fraction (not recorded which). These receptors were collected from a male donor with ankylosing spondylitis.

Ten or more counts support this clonotype. CDR3 nucleotides: TGTGCCAGCAGCTCGGGGTTGGACTATGGCTACACCTTC. This codes for CASSSGLDYGYTF. J is TRBJ1-2 and V is TRBV7-8, with D unresolved. V lost 4 bases and J 3 bases, leaving 9 bases between the germline ends. The CDR3 runs to 13 residues. In germline, CDR1 is SGHVS, CDR2 FQNEAQ.

This clonotype was counted between two and nine times. This chain uses TRBV3-1 with TRBJ1-1; D is undetermined. The CDR3 is 14 amino acids. Germline V CDR1 and CDR2: LGHDT, YNNKEL (reference sequence). The germline V and J ends were trimmed by 7 bases and 1 base, with 13 bases remaining between them. The CDR3 protein is CASTPSRENTEAFF. In DNA, the CDR3 is TGTGCCAGCACCCCGAGCCGGGAGAACACTGAAGCTTTCTTT.

The chain links TRBV6-1 to TRBJ2-2, with a weak D call TRBD2 (5 bases). This CDR3 contains 16 residues. V lost 6 bases and J lost 3, with 17 bases in between. Germline CDR1 reads MNHNS; CDR2 reads SASEGT. CDR3 in amino acids: CASSRYPGSDTGELFF. The DNA for the CDR3 is TGTGCCAGCAGCCGCTACCCGGGAAGCGACACCGGGGAGCTGTTTTTT.

This clonotype was detected a few times. The genes are TRBV20-1 and TRBJ1-3; 8 bases are shared with TRBD1. The junction had 4 bases not matched to a gene; V was cut back by 0 bases and J by 0 bases. Germline V CDR1 and CDR2: DFQATT, SNEGSKA (reference sequence). This CDR3 has 16 residues. The CDR3 reads CSARDWTGSSGNTIYF. In DNA form, the CDR3 reads TGCAGTGCTAGAGACTGGACAGGGAGCTCTGGAAACACCATATATTTT.

The chain joins TRBV27 to TRBJ2-3; possible D gene TRBD2, 5 bases. The germline V gene has CDR1 MNHEY and CDR2 SMNVEV (reference sequence). V was pared by 4 bases and J by 2 bases, with 10 bases between. The CDR3 totals 14 residues. Here the CDR3 DNA reads TGTGCCAGCAGTTGGCGGGTCACCACAGATACGCAGTATTTT. Protein: CASSWRVTTDTQYF.

In this sample, this clonotype turned up a few times. V usage is TRBV11-2 and J usage is TRBJ1-2; 8 bases agree with TRBD1. V lost 2 bases to trimming and J lost 8 bases; unmatched junction nucleotides: 4. Germline CDR1 is SGHAT and CDR2 is FQNNGV. The CDR3 has 13 residues. CDR3 sequence: CASSLTDREGYTF. In nucleotides, the CDR3 is TGTGCCAGCAGCTTAACGGACAGGGAAGGCTACACCTTC.

This clonotype was counted a few times. The junction does not match germline at one end; this may be a read error. This chain connects TRBV5-1 to TRBJ1-1; a weak D match, TRBD1 (6 bases). The CDR3 loop spans 16 amino acids. From germline, CDR1 is SGHRS and CDR2 YFSETQ. CDR3: CASSLNRVRGNTEVFF. Written as DNA, the CDR3 is TGCGCCAGCAGCTTGAACAGGGTTAGGGGCAACACTGAAGTTTTCTTT.

This clonotype was detected ten times or more. The rearrangement links TRBV5-1 to TRBJ2-3; the D gene is possibly TRBD2 (5 bases). The ends were cut back, 7 bases at V and 2 bases at J, with 11 bases in the middle. CDR1 is SGHRS, CDR2 YFSETQ, per germline. The CDR3 sequence is 13 residues long. CDR3 loop: CASSPGFTDTQYF. The CDR3 nucleotides read TGCGCCAGCTCACCGGGGTTCACAGATACGCAGTATTTT.

This clonotype was seen repeatedly, ten times or more. The CDR3 nucleotides are TGTGCCACCAGTGAACCGGACTATCGAGGGACCAAGACCCAGTACTTC. Residues: CATSEPDYRGTKTQYF. V and J are TRBV24-1 and TRBJ2-5; D possibly corresponds to TRBD2 (6 bases). CDR3 length equals 16 residues. Germline loops: CDR1 KGHDR, CDR2 SFDVKD. V was cut by 4 bases and J by 6 bases, with 20 bases left in between.

This clonotype has ten or more counts. The V gene is TRBV12-3 or TRBV12-4, the J gene TRBJ1-1; the match to TRBD1 covers 9 bases. V dropped 3 bases and J dropped 5; count of bases not matched to a gene: 7. This CDR3 spans 15 amino acids. CDR3 residues: CASSLLRDRETEAFF. The CDR3 coding sequence is TGTGCCAGCAGTTTGCTCCGGGACAGGGAAACTGAAGCTTTCTTT.

V and J are TRBV24-1 and TRBJ1-2, with no clear D. The ends were cut back, 5 bases at V and 8 bases at J, with 11 bases in the middle. In germline, CDR1 is KGHDR, CDR2 SFDVKD. CDR3 length: 12 amino acids. This CDR3 reads CATSAAFGGYTF. As DNA, the CDR3 is TGTGCCACCAGTGCGGCCTTCGGGGGCTACACCTTC.

In this sample, this clonotype turned up a few times. The CDR3 nucleotides read TGTGCCAGCGAACAGGGCGACGGTAATGAGCAGTTCTTC. This encodes CASEQGDGNEQFF. J is TRBJ2-1 and V is TRBV28, with a tentative D call TRBD1 (6 bases). The ends were cut back, 8 bases at V and 7 bases at J, with 15 bases in the middle. CDR1 is MDHEN, CDR2 SYDVKM, per germline. This CDR3 contains 13 residues.

This clonotype was seen at least ten times. The chain has TRBV7-9 and TRBJ2-1; D gene ambiguous. Germline values: CDR1 SEHNR, CDR2 FQNEAQ (reference sequence). V lost 2 bases, J lost 6 bases, and 5 bases lay in between. The CDR3 has 12 residues. CDR3 protein: CASSLSGNEQFF. CDR3 bases: TGTGCCAGCAGCTTAAGTGGCAATGAGCAGTTCTTC.

V gene TRBV29-1 combines with J gene TRBJ1-3; maybe TRBD1 (6 bases). V was pared by 7 bases and J by 2 bases, with 9 bases between. Germline V gene data show CDR1 as SQVTM and CDR2 as ANQGSEA. The CDR3 runs to 12 residues. CDR3 sequence (DNA): TGCAGCGGCGGGACAACTGGAAACACCATATATTTT. It specifies CSGGTTGNTIYF. The variable domain in full, completed from reference TRBV29-1 and TRBJ1-3, reads SAVISQKPSRDICQRGTSLTIQCQVDSQVTMMFWYRQQPGQSLTLIATANQGSEATYESGFVIDKFPISRPNLTFSTLTVSNMSPEDSSIYLCSGGTTGNTIYFGEGSWLTVV.

This clonotype showed up many times. The genes are TRBV11-2 and TRBJ2-7; D is undetermined. Trimming left V 1 base short and J 3 bases short, with 10 bases between. CDR1 is SGHAT, CDR2 FQNNGV, per germline. This CDR3 contains 14 residues. The CDR3 region is CASSLAGVYYEQYF. CDR3 bases: TGTGCCAGCAGCTTAGCCGGAGTATACTACGAGCAGTACTTC.

V gene TRBV12-3 or TRBV12-4 combines with J gene TRBJ2-3; 10 bases are shared with TRBD1. V was clipped by 6 bases and J by 0 bases; unmatched bases: 9. The CDR3 runs to 17 residues. CDR3 sequence: CASSPRTGGASTDTQYF. The DNA for the CDR3 is TGTGCCAGCAGCCCTCGGACAGGGGGAGCTAGCACAGATACGCAGTATTTT.

This clonotype was seen only a few times. V is TRBV13 and J is TRBJ2-7, with 11 bases fitting TRBD1. With V trimmed by 2 bases and J by 2 bases, 8 bases remained unmatched. The CDR3 has 17 residues. Germline V gene data show CDR1 as PRHDT and CDR2 as FYEKMQ (reference sequence). The CDR3 protein is CASSLYPGQGGAYEQYF. CDR3 DNA sequence: TGTGCCAGCAGCTTATACCCGGGACAGGGGGGGGCCTACGAGCAGTACTTC.

This clonotype was seen ten or more times. This chain connects TRBV5-5 to TRBJ2-4; either TRBD1 or TRBD2 may fit D (5 bases each). Trimming pared 2 bases from V and 5 bases from J, leaving 14 bases between. The CDR3 length is 15 residues. Germline V gives CDR1 SGHKS, CDR2 YYEKEE (reference sequence). Written as DNA, the CDR3 is TGTGCCAGCAGCTTACTCCGGGACGGACAAAACATTCAGTACTTC. It codes for CASSLLRDGQNIQYF.

This clonotype was seen ten or more times. The chain has TRBV20-1 and TRBJ1-1; D ambiguous. The CDR3 is 13 residues long. V lost 4 bases and J 0 bases, leaving 9 bases between the germline ends. Germline V lookup: CDR1 DFQATT, CDR2 SNEGSKA (reference sequence). CDR3 region: CSAKASLNTEAFF. The CDR3 DNA follows: TGCAGTGCTAAGGCCAGTTTGAACACTGAAGCTTTCTTT.

This clonotype was found a few times. The rearrangement joins TRBV2 to TRBJ2-4; 7 nucleotides match TRBD2. CDR3 length equals 16 residues. V lost 6 bases, J lost 7 bases, and 15 bases stayed unmatched. The germline V gene has CDR1 SNHLY and CDR2 FYNNEI. The CDR3 sequence is CASRALNFGGGNIQYF. CDR3 nucleotides: TGTGCCAGCAGGGCGTTAAATTTTGGGGGGGGTAACATTCAGTACTTC. The entire variable domain, with the rest obtained from reference TRBV2 and TRBJ2-4, is as follows: EPEVTQTPSHQVTQMGQEVILRCVPISNHLYFYWYRQILGQKVEFLVSFYNNEISEKSEIFDDQFSVERPDGSNFTLKIRSTKLEDSAMYFCASRALNFGGGNIQYFGAGTRLSVL.

This clonotype has only a few counts. The chain is built from TRBV12-3 or TRBV12-4 and TRBJ1-2; no clear D. Trimming removed 2 bases at V and 1 base at J, with 11 bases between. The CDR3 runs 15 residues. CDR3 coding DNA: TGTGCCAGCAGTTTATCTACACAGAATAACTATGGCTACACCTTC. Translation: CASSLSTQNNYGYTF.

This clonotype was found a few times. This sequence joins TRBV3-1 and TRBJ1-1; no clear D. Germline CDR1 is LGHDT and CDR2 is YNNKEL (reference sequence). The CDR3 spans 13 residues. Trimming shortened V by 2 bases and J by 8 bases, and 12 bases separated the two germline ends. CDR3 coding DNA: TGTGCCAGCAGCCAATATCAAAGGAGCGAAGCTTTCTTT. This gives the protein CASSQYQRSEAFF.

This clonotype was counted only a few times. The chain is built from TRBV5-4 and TRBJ2-1, with D perhaps matching TRBD2 (5 bases). The CDR3 is 13 residues long. The V and J ends lost 2 bases and 6 bases respectively, with 9 bases between them. CDR1 and CDR2 from the germline V gene are SGHNT and YYREEE (reference sequence). DNA for the CDR3: TGTGCCAGCAGCTTTTCTAGCAGCAATGAGCAGTTCTTC. It is translated as CASSFSSSNEQFF.

The table lists this clonotype with a few counts. This chain connects TRBV12-3 or TRBV12-4 to TRBJ1-1; D is unresolved. Trimming pared 1 base from V and 7 bases from J, leaving 13 bases between. The CDR3 is 14 amino acids. CDR3: CASSLGSSFLEAFF. CDR3 DNA: TGTGCCAGCAGTTTAGGCAGCTCCTTCCTTGAAGCTTTCTTT.